A selection of T cell receptor beta chains follows, all from one sample in a study of T cell responses to AZD1222 COVID-19 vaccine. The data were produced by immunoSEQ multiplex PCR, yet TCRdb's version contains in-frame clones alone and is incomplete. Altogether about 120,000 clones are present, about 90% being singletons, with the ten largest covering 5% to 6%. Source: peripheral blood, taken on day 0 of AZD1222 vaccination. Receptor source: an adult in good health. Both conserved end residues are part of each CDR3. Each record gives: J gene, clone size, D gene, V gene, CDR3 protein, CDR3 DNA. The D gene is left open where the match is weak. Size is stated for part of the rows, as once, few or many counts, or as a class when the clone is expanded.

TRBJ2-2,once,-,TRBV9,CASSVSGNGLSGELFF,TGTGCCAGCAGCGTCAGTGGAAACGGGTTGTCCGGGGAGCTGTTTTTT
TRBJ1-4,-,-,TRBV9,CASSVGSDLNEKLFF,TGTGCCAGCAGCGTCGGTAGTGACCTTAATGAAAAACTGTTTTTT
TRBJ2-1,-,TRBD1,TRBV5-5,CASSSGTGPYNEQFF,TGTGCCAGCAGCTCCGGGACAGGGCCCTACAATGAGCAGTTCTTC
TRBJ2-1,once,TRBD2,TRBV6-5,CASSQWGGSGNEQFF,TGTGCCAGCAGTCAATGGGGGGGGTCCGGGAATGAGCAGTTCTTC
TRBJ1-2,once,-,TRBV6-5,CASGYDIYGYTF,TGTGCCAGCGGGTATGACATCTATGGCTACACCTTC
TRBJ1-2,-,-,TRBV4-1,CASSQDSGGLLGYTF,TGCGCCAGCAGCCAAGACTCGGGGGGGCTTCTTGGCTACACCTTC
TRBJ1-5,-,-,TRBV7-8,CASSLGGPGSNQPQHF,TGTGCCAGCAGCTTAGGGGGCCCGGGGAGCAATCAGCCCCAGCATTTT
TRBJ1-4,once,-,TRBV5-1,CASSRGIVGGTNEKLFF,TGCGCCAGCAGCCGCGGGATCGTCGGGGGCACTAATGAAAAACTGTTTTTT
TRBJ2-3,-,-,TRBV5-1,CASMAGVEGDTQYF,TGCGCCAGCATGGCAGGGGTGGAAGGAGATACGCAGTATTTT
TRBJ1-2,-,-,TRBV27,CASSETGRLIGYTF,TGTGCCAGCAGTGAGACAGGCCGCTTAATCGGCTACACCTTC
TRBJ1-1,-,-,TRBV3-1/TRBV3-2,CASSPGGDRVNTEAFF,TGTGCCAGCAGCCCCGGGGGAGACCGGGTGAACACTGAAGCTTTCTTT
TRBJ1-5,-,-,TRBV30,CAWSVRGRSQHF,TGTGCCTGGAGTGTACGTGGGCGGTCCCAGCATTTT
TRBJ2-7,few,-,TRBV28,CGSCGQPRELEQYF,TGTGGCAGTTGCGGTCAGCCGAGGGAGCTAGAGCAGTACTTC
TRBJ1-2,-,-,TRBV30,CAWSGGYGYTF,TGTGCCTGGTCCGGGGGCTATGGCTACACCTTC
TRBJ2-1,few,-,TRBV7-9,CASSLYFTSYNEQFF,TGTGCCAGCAGCTTATATTTCACTAGCTACAATGAGCAGTTCTTC
TRBJ2-1,-,TRBD2,TRBV18,CASSPPGSGGNNEQFF,TGTGCCAGCTCACCACCGGGGAGCGGGGGAAACAATGAGCAGTTCTTC
TRBJ2-2,-,TRBD1,TRBV27,CASSLQGAGGELFF,TGTGCCAGCAGTTTACAGGGGGCGGGCGGGGAGCTGTTTTTT
TRBJ2-7,-,-,TRBV28,CASSLSGPAYEQYF,TGTGCCAGCAGTTTATCGGGACCAGCCTACGAGCAGTACTTC
TRBJ1-4,-,-,TRBV6-5,CASSYPQGNNEKLFF,TGTGCCAGCAGTTACCCACAGGGCAATAATGAAAAACTGTTTTTT
TRBJ2-2,-,TRBD1,TRBV9,CASSVAPTGGPSTGELFF,TGTGCCAGCAGCGTAGCGCCGACAGGGGGCCCGAGTACCGGGGAGCTGTTTTTT
TRBJ2-1,-,TRBD2,TRBV29-1,CSAQLAGGQSEQFF,TGCAGCGCACAACTAGCGGGGGGGCAGAGTGAGCAGTTCTTC
TRBJ1-1,-,-,TRBV7-9,CASSLEMAAEAFF,TGTGCCAGCAGCTTAGAGATGGCAGCCGAAGCTTTCTTT
TRBJ1-2,-,-,TRBV28,CASSTSRTGYGYTF,TGTGCCAGCAGTACCTCTCGGACGGGGTATGGCTACACCTTC
TRBJ2-2,-,-,TRBV12-3/TRBV12-4,CASSLSGELFF,TGTGCCAGCAGTTTGAGCGGGGAGCTGTTTTTT
TRBJ1-2,-,-,TRBV6-5,CASSFLSTVGYTF,TGTGCCAGCAGTTTCCTATCGACAGTCGGCTACACCTTC
TRBJ1-2,-,-,TRBV7-2,CASSLDRAVGYTF,TGTGCCAGCAGCTTAGACAGGGCGGTTGGCTACACCTTC
TRBJ1-1,-,-,TRBV7-9,CASSLNTGRTEAFF,TGTGCCAGCAGCCTAAACACAGGGCGCACTGAAGCTTTCTTT
TRBJ1-4,-,TRBD1,TRBV2,CASRKTGDEKLFF,TGTGCCAGCAGAAAGACAGGGGACGAAAAACTGTTTTTT
TRBJ2-2,-,-,TRBV19,CASSTSDTGELFF,TGTGCCAGTAGTACCTCCGACACCGGGGAGCTGTTTTTT
TRBJ1-5,once,TRBD1,TRBV6-5,CASRVDRDQPQHF,TGTGCCAGCAGAGTAGACAGGGATCAGCCCCAGCATTTT
TRBJ2-4,-,-,TRBV4-1,CASSPFSGTYKNIQYF,TGCGCCAGCAGCCCCTTTTCCGGGACATACAAAAACATTCAGTACTTC
TRBJ2-7,-,TRBD2,TRBV7-9,CASGEGTYEQYF,TGTGCCAGCGGGGAGGGGACCTACGAGCAGTACTTC
TRBJ1-6,-,TRBD1,TRBV2,CANQGQGGSPLHF,TGTGCCAACCAAGGACAGGGTGGCTCACCCCTCCACTTT
TRBJ2-5,-,TRBD2,TRBV30,CAWSPAGEETQYF,TGTGCCTGGAGCCCAGCGGGAGAAGAGACCCAGTACTTC
TRBJ1-1,-,-,TRBV7-9,CASSLGGAVNTEAFF,TGTGCCAGCAGCTTAGGAGGGGCGGTGAACACTGAAGCTTTCTTT
TRBJ1-1,-,-,TRBV27,CASREGDTEAFF,TGTGCCAGCAGAGAGGGTGACACTGAAGCTTTCTTT
TRBJ2-5,-,-,TRBV11-3,CASSQEETQYF,TGTGCCAGCAGCCAAGAAGAGACCCAGTACTTC